These 8 T cell receptor beta chains were all obtained from the same sample, sequenced in a study of cytomegalovirus exposure and HLA in healthy donors. Primers: 60 Vbeta forward and 13 Jbeta reverse. Only in-frame clones appear in the TCRdb table, and some are missing; sequencing was by immunoSEQ multiplex PCR. In the table there are 98,000 or so clones, 76% of which are singletons. The sample taken for sequencing was PBMCs. Source of these receptors: a woman between 18 and 30 years old in good health and CMV-seropositive.

This sequence joins TRBV5-1 and TRBJ1-1; tentatively, D is TRBD1 (5 bases). There are 13 residues in the CDR3. Looked up from germline, CDR1 is SGHRS and CDR2 is YFSETQ. V lost 4 bases and J lost 6, with 13 bases in between. The CDR3 protein is CASSPVDRPEAFF. For the CDR3, the DNA is TGCGCCAGCAGCCCTGTAGACAGACCTGAAGCTTTCTTT.

The V and J genes are TRBV28 and TRBJ2-7; possibly TRBD1 for D (6 bases). Per the germline V gene, CDR1 is MDHEN and CDR2 is SYDVKM. This CDR3 has 12 amino acids. Deletions cut 6 bases from V and 3 bases from J, with 9 bases between. DNA of the CDR3: TGTGCCAGCAGCACAGGGTTCTACGAGCAGTACTTC. Protein product: CASSTGFYEQYF.

This clone was seen a few times. V usage is TRBV5-6 and J usage is TRBJ1-2; D is undetermined. V gave up 0 bases and J gave up 2 bases, with 8 bases separating them. CDR1 is SGHDT, CDR2 YYEEEE, per germline. CDR3 length: 14 amino acids. The CDR3 reads CASSLGAPNYGYTF. The CDR3 nucleotides read TGTGCCAGCAGCTTGGGAGCACCGAACTATGGCTACACCTTC.

The chain combines TRBV30 with TRBJ2-5, with D possibly being TRBD2 (6 bases). CDR1 and CDR2 from the germline V gene are GTSNPN and SVGIG (reference sequence). Trimming took off 0 bases at V and 5 bases at J, with 13 bases between the two ends. The CDR3 totals 14 residues. The CDR3 bases are TGTGCCTGGAGTGTACTCAAAGGAGGGGAGACCCAGTACTTC. This translates into CAWSVLKGGETQYF. Full variable domain (remainder filled in from reference TRBV30 and TRBJ2-5): SQTIHQWPATLVQPVGSPLSLECTVEGTSNPNLYWYRQAAGRGLQLLFYSVGIGQISSEVPQNLSASRPQDRQFILSSKKLLLSDSGFYLCAWSVLKGGETQYFGPGTRLLVL.

This chain joins TRBV30 and TRBJ1-1; 9 positions match TRBD1. The germline V gene has CDR1 GTSNPN and CDR2 SVGIG (reference sequence). The CDR3 runs to 16 residues. CDR3 loop: CARGRGTGFVRTEAFF. For the CDR3, the DNA is TGTGCAAGGGGTCGAGGGACAGGGTTCGTCAGGACTGAAGCTTTCTTT.

By share, this clone ranks as medium-sized (0.01 to 0.1%). This chain connects TRBV7-8 to TRBJ1-5, with no clear D. Germline assignment: CDR1 SGHVS and CDR2 FQNEAQ. The CDR3 extends over 14 amino acids. V shed 5 bases and J shed 2 bases, with 10 bases lying between them. As DNA, the CDR3 is TGTGCCAGCAGCGATATAGGAGGCAATCAGCCCCAGCATTTT. Protein sequence: CASSDIGGNQPQHF.

V usage is TRBV28 and J usage is TRBJ1-2; TRBD1 aligns across 9 bases. Germline values: CDR1 MDHEN, CDR2 SYDVKM. The CDR3 contains 15 residues. V dropped 5 bases and J dropped 2; count of bases not matched to a gene: 6. The CDR3 DNA reads as TGTGCCAGCAGTACCGCCGGGACAGGGAACTATGGCTACACCTTC. Its translation is CASSTAGTGNYGYTF.

The chain is built from TRBV6-1 and TRBJ2-2; 9 nucleotides align to TRBD2. J gave up 8 bases and V 6 bases, and 7 bases lay outside the gene matches. The CDR3 consists of 14 residues. CDR1 MNHNS and CDR2 SASEGT come from the germline V gene. CDR3 region: CASSLGLARGELFF. The CDR3, as DNA: TGTGCCAGCAGCTTGGGACTAGCTCGAGGGGAGCTGTTTTTT.